The 19 T cell receptor beta chains in this list originate from one sample, sequenced in a study of vaccination and CD4 T cells after COVID-19. Treatment denoted: 10-day PBMC culture with coronavirus spike peptide pools or control peptides (ViraFEST assay). During the years 2011-2018, before the COVID-19 pandemic, the unexposed donor's CD4+ T cells were collected. With the Oncomine TCR Beta short-read assay, DNA from cultured CD4+ T cells was sequenced. Each CDR3 protein is one row after TCRdb ran MiXCR on the PCR reads. The sample holds approximately 6,900 distinct CDR3 sequences, 43% seen once. These receptors have no known antigen. Source material: CD4+ T cells from blood, cultured in vitro. The receptors come from a human donor in good health.

This clonotype was seen a few times. The chain carries TRBV5-1 and TRBJ2-5, with 13 bases identical to TRBD2. The germline gives CDR1 SGHRS, CDR2 YFSETQ. The CDR3 extends over 17 amino acids. V dropped 1 base and J dropped 5; count of bases not matched to a gene: 8. This CDR3 reads CASSLSTSGGAGETQYF. In DNA form, the CDR3 reads TGCGCCAGCAGCTTGAGTACTAGCGGGGGGGCCGGGGAGACCCAGTACTTC. Variable domain in full (rest from reference TRBV5-1 and TRBJ2-5): KAGVTQTPRYLIKTRGQQVTLSCSPISGHRSVSWYQQTPGQGLQFLFEYFSETQRNKGNFPGRFSGRQFSNSRSEMNVSTLELGDSALYLCASSLSTSGGAGETQYFGPGTRLLVL.

The V gene is TRBV5-8, the J gene TRBJ1-2; D might be TRBD1 (5 bases). The V end was cut by 0 bases, the J end by 7 bases, with 10 bases between. CDR1 and CDR2 (germline): SGHTS, YDEGEE. The CDR3 is 13 amino acids. CDR3 amino acids: CASSLGRAGGYTF. The CDR3 nucleotides are TGTGCCAGCAGCTTGGGCAGGGCGGGTGGCTACACCTTC.

The rearrangement links TRBV28 to TRBJ2-1; 8 bases map to TRBD2. The germline gives CDR1 MDHEN, CDR2 SYDVKM. The CDR3 contains 18 residues. The V segment lost 6 bases and the J segment 1 base; nucleotides outside the gene matches: 14. The CDR3, as DNA: TGTGCCAGCAGGCCTCTAGCGGGCACGTCGTTTTCCTACAATGAGCAGTTCTTC. It yields the protein CASRPLAGTSFSYNEQFF. Full variable domain (missing parts from reference TRBV28 and TRBJ2-1): DVKVTQSSRYLVKRTGEKVFLECVQDMDHENMFWYRQDPGLGLRLIYFSYDVKMKEKGDIPEGYSVSREKKERFSLILESASTNQTSMYLCASRPLAGTSFSYNEQFFGPGTRLTVL.

The chain employs TRBV28 and TRBJ2-5; TRBD1 might be the D (5 bases). Trimming took 6 bases from V and 6 from J, leaving 14 bases between them. Germline V CDR1 and CDR2: MDHEN, SYDVKM. The CDR3 consists of 13 residues. The CDR3 sequence: CASRPQVAKTQYF. In DNA, the CDR3 is TGTGCCAGCAGGCCACAGGTCGCGAAGACCCAGTACTTC.

This clonotype was seen a handful of times. The genes are TRBV28 and TRBJ2-7; D is ambiguous. CDR3 size: 15 residues. Deletions cut 5 bases from V and 1 base from J, with 15 bases between. The germline V gene has CDR1 MDHEN and CDR2 SYDVKM. This CDR3 is CASSGTHLPSYEQYF. The CDR3 DNA reads as TGTGCCAGCAGTGGTACACACTTACCTTCCTACGAGCAGTACTTC.

This chain uses TRBV6-1 with TRBJ1-2; the match to TRBD1 covers 7 bases. V lost 6 bases to trimming and J lost 0 bases; unmatched junction nucleotides: 7. Germline CDR1 and CDR2: MNHNS and SASEGT. The CDR3 covers 15 residues. CDR3 amino acids: CASRARDRANYGYTF. CDR3 nucleotides: TGTGCCAGCAGGGCTCGGGACAGAGCTAACTATGGCTACACCTTC.

The J gene is TRBJ2-1, the V gene TRBV12-3 or TRBV12-4; 10 bases map to TRBD2. Unmatched junction bases numbered 8, after V lost 6 bases and J lost 6 bases. CDR3 length: 15 residues. The CDR3 reads CASRPSGSWFNEQFF. CDR3 DNA: TGTGCCAGCAGGCCTAGCGGGAGCTGGTTCAATGAGCAGTTCTTC.

V is TRBV5-5 and J is TRBJ1-2; the D is unclear. Looked up from germline, CDR1 is SGHKS and CDR2 is YYEKEE (reference sequence). V was clipped by 2 bases and J by 4 bases, with 12 bases between them. This CDR3 is 14 amino acids long. The CDR3 loop reads CASSFAFPGYGYTF. Here the CDR3 DNA reads TGTGCCAGCAGCTTCGCCTTCCCGGGCTATGGCTACACCTTC. Full variable domain (missing parts from reference TRBV5-5 and TRBJ1-2): DAGVTQSPTHLIKTRGQQVTLRCSPISGHKSVSWYQQVLGQGPQFIFQYYEKEERGRGNFPDRFSARQFPNYSSELNVNALLLGDSALYLCASSFAFPGYGYTFGSGTRLTVV.

This clonotype was picked up a small number of times. This sequence joins TRBV15 and TRBJ2-4, with D unresolved. Germline CDR1 and CDR2: LNHNV and YYDKDF (reference sequence). V lost 0 bases and J 0 bases, leaving 9 bases between the germline ends. The CDR3 is 16 amino acids. The CDR3 DNA sequence: TGTGCCACCAGCAGAGATCCGAGTACAGCCAAAAACATTCAGTACTTC. Its protein is CATSRDPSTAKNIQYF.

The chain carries TRBV12-3 or TRBV12-4 and TRBJ1-1; D ambiguous. V was shortened by 5 bases and J by 10 bases, with 14 bases between the two germline ends. This CDR3 is built from 12 residues. CDR3 region: CASSLPLGLAFF. The CDR3 nucleotides are TGTGCCAGCAGTCTGCCCCTTGGGTTAGCTTTCTTT.

This clonotype was recorded once. The chain has TRBV20-1 and TRBJ2-7; 11 bases match TRBD2. TRBJ2-5 explains the end of the DNA better; the J call may be wrong. CDR1 DFQATT and CDR2 SNEGSKA come from the germline V gene (reference sequence). The CDR3 is made up of 17 amino acids. The CDR3 protein is CSASVPLAGGLGETQYF. CDR3 coding DNA: TGCAGTGCTAGTGTCCCTCTAGCGGGAGGTTTAGGGGAGACCCAGTACTTC.

This clonotype was seen more than once but under ten times. This chain links TRBV27 with TRBJ1-1; the D gene is possibly TRBD1 (6 bases). There are 16 residues in the CDR3. Germline V lookup: CDR1 MNHEY, CDR2 SMNVEV (reference sequence). Between the trimmed V and J ends, which lost 7 bases and 4 bases, there was a span of 22 bases. The DNA for the CDR3 is TGTGCCAGCAAATTTCTCATGGCAGGGGTGGGCACTGAAGCTTTCTTT. It specifies CASKFLMAGVGTEAFF.

The genes are TRBV5-8 and TRBJ2-7; D ambiguous. Between the trimmed V and J ends, which lost 4 bases and 0 bases, there was a span of 8 bases. Germline CDR1 reads SGHTS; CDR2 reads YDEGEE. The CDR3 covers 13 residues. CDR3 nucleotide sequence: TGTGCCAGCAGCCCGAGTGGCTCCTACGAGCAGTACTTC. Its translation is CASSPSGSYEQYF.

This clonotype was observed a single time. V is TRBV10-2 and J is TRBJ2-5; D is possibly TRBD1 or TRBD2 (5 bases each). Germline lookup yields CDR1 WSHSY and CDR2 SAAADI. The CDR3 runs to 15 residues. V was pared by 2 bases and J by 0 bases, with 10 bases between. As DNA, the CDR3 is TGCGCCAGCAGTGAGCCGAGGGGATACCAAGAGACCCAGTACTTC. This gives the protein CASSEPRGYQETQYF.

This clonotype was found a few times. V usage is TRBV15 and J usage is TRBJ2-5; 7 nucleotides agree with TRBD1. V shed 3 bases and J 3 bases; nucleotides not matched to a gene: 7. From germline, CDR1 is LNHNV and CDR2 YYDKDF (reference sequence). The CDR3 length is 15 residues. CDR3 amino acids: CATSRGATGEETQYF. CDR3 bases: TGTGCCACCAGCAGGGGGGCTACAGGGGAAGAGACCCAGTACTTC.

This sequence joins TRBV4-1 and TRBJ2-5; 14 positions match TRBD2. The CDR3 sequence is 19 residues long. Trimming cost V 0 bases and J 3 bases; bases outside gene matches: 9. CDR1 and CDR2 from the germline V gene are MGHRA and YSYEKL. The CDR3 region is CASSQERTSGGISKETQYF. DNA for the CDR3: TGCGCCAGCAGCCAAGAAAGGACTAGCGGGGGGATATCGAAAGAGACCCAGTACTTC.

The rearrangement uses TRBV12-3 or TRBV12-4 and TRBJ1-2; D is ambiguous. Trimming left V 4 bases short and J 1 base short, with 13 bases between. The CDR3 consists of 15 residues. The CDR3 nucleotides read TGTGCCAGCAGTTCCCCGGGGTATAGTAACTATGGCTACACCTTC. Protein product: CASSSPGYSNYGYTF.

The CDR3 spells CASSLQGRTEAFF. In DNA, the CDR3 is TGTGCCAGCAGTTTACAGGGGAGAACTGAAGCTTTCTTT. The chain uses TRBV12-3 or TRBV12-4 and TRBJ1-1; weak D call: TRBD1 (6 bases). V was clipped by 2 bases and J by 5 bases, with 9 bases between them. CDR3 length: 13 residues.

V gene TRBV25-1 combines with J gene TRBJ1-1, with TRBD1 as a possible D gene (5 bases). The CDR3 is 13 amino acids. Trimming took off 6 bases at V and 0 bases at J, with 8 bases between the two ends. The V gene's germline CDR1 is MGHDK and CDR2 SYGVNS. The DNA of the CDR3 is TGTGCCAGCAGGGACACGCTGAACACTGAAGCTTTCTTT. Amino acid sequence: CASRDTLNTEAFF.